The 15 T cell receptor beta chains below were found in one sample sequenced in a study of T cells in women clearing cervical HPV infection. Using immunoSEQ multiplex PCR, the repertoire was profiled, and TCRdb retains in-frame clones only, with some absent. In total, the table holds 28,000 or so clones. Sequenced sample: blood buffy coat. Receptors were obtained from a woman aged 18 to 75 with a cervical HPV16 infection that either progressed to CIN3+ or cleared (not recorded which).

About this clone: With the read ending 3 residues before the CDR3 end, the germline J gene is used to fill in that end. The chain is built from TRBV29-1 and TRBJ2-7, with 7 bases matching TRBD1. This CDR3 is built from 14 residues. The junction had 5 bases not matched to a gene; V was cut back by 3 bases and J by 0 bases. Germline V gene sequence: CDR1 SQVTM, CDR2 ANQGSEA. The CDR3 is CSVDIQGVSYEQYF. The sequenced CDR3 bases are TGCAGCGTTGATATCCAGGGGGTCTCCTACGAG.

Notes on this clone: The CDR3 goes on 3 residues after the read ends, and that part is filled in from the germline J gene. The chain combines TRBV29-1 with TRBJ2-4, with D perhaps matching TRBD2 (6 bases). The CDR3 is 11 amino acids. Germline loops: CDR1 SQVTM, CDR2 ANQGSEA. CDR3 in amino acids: CSVPLRGTQYF. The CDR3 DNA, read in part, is TGCAGCGTACCACTACGGGGGACT.

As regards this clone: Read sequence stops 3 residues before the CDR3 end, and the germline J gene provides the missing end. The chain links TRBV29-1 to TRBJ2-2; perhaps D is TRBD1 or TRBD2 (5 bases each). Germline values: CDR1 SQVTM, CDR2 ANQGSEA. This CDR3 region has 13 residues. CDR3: CSVWRSGANVLFF. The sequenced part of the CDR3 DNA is TGCAGCGTGTGGAGGTCTGGGGCCAACGTG.

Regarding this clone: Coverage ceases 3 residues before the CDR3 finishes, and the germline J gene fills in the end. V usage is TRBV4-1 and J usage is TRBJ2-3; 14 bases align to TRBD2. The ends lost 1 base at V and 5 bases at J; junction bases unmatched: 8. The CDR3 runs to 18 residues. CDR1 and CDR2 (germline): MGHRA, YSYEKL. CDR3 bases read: TGCGCCAGCAGCCAAGCAGGGACTAGCGGGAGTTTAGAAGATACG. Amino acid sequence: CASSQAGTSGSLEDT. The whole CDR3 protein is CASSQAGTSGSLEDTQYF.

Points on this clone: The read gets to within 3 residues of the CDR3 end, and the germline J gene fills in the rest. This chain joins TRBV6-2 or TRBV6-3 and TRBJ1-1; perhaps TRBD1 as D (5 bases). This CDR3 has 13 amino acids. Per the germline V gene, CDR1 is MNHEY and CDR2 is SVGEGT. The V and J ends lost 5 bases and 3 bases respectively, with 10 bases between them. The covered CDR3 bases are TGTGCCAGCAGTACCGACAGAGACACTGAA. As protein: CASSTDRDTE. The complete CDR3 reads CASSTDRDTEAFF.

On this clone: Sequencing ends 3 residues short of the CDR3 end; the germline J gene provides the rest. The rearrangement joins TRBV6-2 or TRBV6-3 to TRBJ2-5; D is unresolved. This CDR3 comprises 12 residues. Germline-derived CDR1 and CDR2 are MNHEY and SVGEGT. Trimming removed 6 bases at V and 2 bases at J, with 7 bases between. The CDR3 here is CASRNRQETQYF. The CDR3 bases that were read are TGTGCCAGCAGAAACAGACAAGAGACC.

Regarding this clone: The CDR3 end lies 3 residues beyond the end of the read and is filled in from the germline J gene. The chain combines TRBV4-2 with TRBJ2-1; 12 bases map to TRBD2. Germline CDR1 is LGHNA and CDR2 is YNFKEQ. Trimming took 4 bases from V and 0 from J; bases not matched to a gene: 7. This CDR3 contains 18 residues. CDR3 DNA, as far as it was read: TGTGCCAGCAGCCCCGCCGGACTAGCGGGACTCTCCTACAATGAG. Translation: CASSPAGLAGLSYNE. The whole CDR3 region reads CASSPAGLAGLSYNEQFF.

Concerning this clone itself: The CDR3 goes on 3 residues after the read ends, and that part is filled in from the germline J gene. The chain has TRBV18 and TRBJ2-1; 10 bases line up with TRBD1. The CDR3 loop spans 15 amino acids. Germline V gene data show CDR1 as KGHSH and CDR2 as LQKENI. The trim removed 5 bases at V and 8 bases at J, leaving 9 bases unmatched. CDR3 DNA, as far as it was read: TGTGCCAGCTCAAACCGACAGGGGGCAAGGGATGAG. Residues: CASSNRQGARDE. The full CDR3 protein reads CASSNRQGARDEQFF.

The DNA read from the CDR3 is TGTGCCAGCAGCTTGGGGCAGGGGGCGTTGCACGAG. It yields the protein CASSLGQGALHE. In full, the CDR3 reads CASSLGQGALHEQYF. The chain joins TRBV13 to TRBJ2-7; TRBD1 matches 8 bases. The read terminates 3 residues ahead of where the CDR3 ends, so the germline J gene completes it. The CDR3 totals 15 residues. Germline V gene lookup returns CDR1 PRHDT and CDR2 FYEKMQ (reference sequence). The J segment lost 5 bases and the V segment lost 3 bases, leaving 9 bases of the junction unmatched.

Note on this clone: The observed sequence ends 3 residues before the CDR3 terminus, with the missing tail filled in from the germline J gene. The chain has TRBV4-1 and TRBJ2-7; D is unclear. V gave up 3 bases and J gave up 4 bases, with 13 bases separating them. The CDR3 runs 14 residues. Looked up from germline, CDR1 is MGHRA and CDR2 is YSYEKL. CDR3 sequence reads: CASSHALTLYEQYF. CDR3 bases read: TGCGCCAGCAGCCACGCCTTGACACTTTACGAG.

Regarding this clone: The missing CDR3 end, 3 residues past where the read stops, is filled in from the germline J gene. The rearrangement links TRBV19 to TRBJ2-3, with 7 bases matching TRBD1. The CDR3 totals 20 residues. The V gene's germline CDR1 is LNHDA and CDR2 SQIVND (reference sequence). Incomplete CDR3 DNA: TGTGCCAGTACCGCGTCGCCCAGGGGGATCATAGTATATAGCAATCAGCCG. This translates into CASTASPRGIIVYSNQP. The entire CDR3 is CASTASPRGIIVYSNQPQYF.

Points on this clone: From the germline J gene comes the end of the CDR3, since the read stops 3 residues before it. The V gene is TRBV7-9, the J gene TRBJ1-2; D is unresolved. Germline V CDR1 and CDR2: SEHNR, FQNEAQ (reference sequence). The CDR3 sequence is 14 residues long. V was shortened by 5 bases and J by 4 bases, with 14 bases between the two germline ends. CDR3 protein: CASSTSGRGYGYTF. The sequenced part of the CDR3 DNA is TGTGCCAGCAGCACGTCCGGACGGGGCTATGGC.

The DNA read from the CDR3 is TGCAGTGCCTGGAAGGGGAGGGGGACAGATACG. Its protein is CSAWKGRGTDT. In full, the CDR3 is CSAWKGRGTDTQYF. The chain employs TRBV20-1 and TRBJ2-3; D may be TRBD2 (7 bases). The sequenced fragment ends 3 residues before the CDR3 boundary, so the rest is inferred from the germline J gene. Germline V gene sequence: CDR1 DFQATT, CDR2 SNEGSKA (reference sequence). Between the trimmed V and J ends, which lost 6 bases and 3 bases, there was a span of 16 bases. There are 14 residues in the CDR3.

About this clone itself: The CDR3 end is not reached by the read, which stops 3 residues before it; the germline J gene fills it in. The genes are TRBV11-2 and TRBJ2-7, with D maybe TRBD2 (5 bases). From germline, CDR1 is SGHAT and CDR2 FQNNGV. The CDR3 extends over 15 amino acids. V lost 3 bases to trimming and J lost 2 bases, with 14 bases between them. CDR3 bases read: TGTGCCAGCAGCTTTGGGTTAGCGTATGCCTACGAG. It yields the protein CASSFGLAYAYE. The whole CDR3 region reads CASSFGLAYAYEQYF.

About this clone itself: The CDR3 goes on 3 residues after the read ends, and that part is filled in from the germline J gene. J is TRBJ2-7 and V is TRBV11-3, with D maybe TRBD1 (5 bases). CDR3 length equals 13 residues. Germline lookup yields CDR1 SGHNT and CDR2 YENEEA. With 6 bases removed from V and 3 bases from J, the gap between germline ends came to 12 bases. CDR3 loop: CASSRTPDYEQYF. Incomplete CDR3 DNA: TGTGCCAGCAGTCGGACACCAGACTACGAG.